Listed here is a single TCR beta chain. Its antigen is unknown. The data originate from a study of T cell responses to AZD1222 COVID-19 vaccine. Study-level results: It was only after the peak T cell response that any repertoires were sampled. Seropositive at baseline were only a handful of AZD1222 recipients.

The data were produced by immunoSEQ multiplex PCR, yet TCRdb's version contains in-frame clones alone and is incomplete. The data show 150,000 to 200,000 clones, around 87% seen once. The V segment lost 1 base and the J segment 4 bases; nucleotides outside the gene matches: 7. The CDR3 has 16 amino acids. Germline loops: CDR1 MGHRA, CDR2 YSYEKL. The J gene is TRBJ2-3, the V gene TRBV4-1; 8 bases fit TRBD2. Specimen: peripheral blood, collected on day 0 of MenACWY control vaccination. The TCR originated in an adult in good health. CDR3 sequence reads: CASSQGTGGRADTQYF. The CDR3 DNA reads TGCGCCAGCAGCCAAGGGACGGGGGGGCGCGCAGATACGCAGTATTTT.